This is a list of T cell receptor beta chains from one sample in a study of neurological immune-mediated disorders. TCRdb used MiXCR to reprocess the 5' RACE reads, holding one entry per CDR3 protein. Of more than 40,000 distinct CDR3 sequences in the sample, roughly 3% are singletons; the top ten hold over 12%. Sequenced sample: PBMCs. The origin of the receptors is a woman aged 50 to 60 with multiple sclerosis. The conserved cysteine and the conserved F or W are not part of the CDR3 here.

TRBV20-1,TRBJ2-1,SAPGLAGGPYNEQF
TRBV12-3/TRBV12-4,TRBJ1-1,ASSVLMNTEAF
TRBV5-6,TRBJ1-2,ASSQLGATGYGYT
TRBV7-2,TRBJ1-1,ASSLETDSAF
TRBV20-1,TRBJ2-7,SASVNLEGLYEQY
TRBV6-5,TRBJ2-1,ASTAGYNEQF
TRBV20-1,TRBJ1-1,SAPPSGRGTEAF
TRBV20-1,TRBJ2-1,SALLGNEQF
TRBV25-1,TRBJ2-3,ASSEGGGGAPDTQY
TRBV19,TRBJ1-1,ASTPVDHTEAF
TRBV4-2,TRBJ2-7,ASSQGTSGSVYEQY
TRBV7-2,TRBJ2-1,ASSLLRESEQF
TRBV5-1,TRBJ1-1,ASSLNAGLEAS
TRBV29-1,TRBJ1-1,SVKTGYTEAF
TRBV5-1,TRBJ2-6,ASSLLQGGSGANVLT
TRBV28,TRBJ2-5,ASSSAQETQY
TRBV30,TRBJ1-2,AWRQGAYGYT
TRBV11-2,TRBJ2-1,ASSFPLAAYNEQF
TRBV12-3/TRBV12-4,TRBJ2-3,ASSLGLAGSTDTQY
TRBV20-1,TRBJ2-1,SARVPRQRGDNEQF
TRBV20-1,TRBJ2-3,SAREIRGRRTTDTQY
TRBV5-1,TRBJ1-1,ASSPTGVVPEAF
TRBV6-1,TRBJ2-2,ASRAIHANTGELF
TRBV5-1,TRBJ2-7,ASRATGTEGEQY
TRBV5-1,TRBJ2-1,ASSLRGTSGPYNEQF
TRBV5-1,TRBJ2-5,ASSLQGQQETQY
TRBV20-1,TRBJ2-1,SASDGQGVYNEQF
TRBV20-1,TRBJ1-1,SARGTGSWNTEAF
TRBV9,TRBJ1-2,ASSEGQGYANYGYT